These 13 T cell receptor beta chains came from one sample sequenced in a study of shared clonotypes between healthy human individuals. The repertoire was sequenced with immunoSEQ multiplex PCR; TCRdb's copy has only in-frame clones and lacks some. This sample carries some 1.1 million clones, roughly 80% of them seen once, and the ten largest clones take about 0.89%. Sequencing was carried out using memory CD4+ T cells from PBMCs. Subset indicated: CD45RA-negative fraction. These receptors came from a man between 18 and 35 years old in good health. Some clones in this sample may be carry-over from other donors' samples.

This clone has a single count. The rearrangement links TRBV4-2 to TRBJ1-3; no firm D call. The CDR3 spans 15 residues. Looked up from germline, CDR1 is LGHNA and CDR2 is YNFKEQ. V was shortened by 6 bases and J by 2 bases, with 14 bases between the two germline ends. CDR3 sequence: CASSPPREAGNTIYF. The DNA of the CDR3 is TGTGCCAGCAGTCCCCCAAGGGAGGCTGGAAACACCATATATTTT.

The chain links TRBV6-5 to TRBJ2-7; D possibly uses TRBD1 or TRBD2 (6 bases each). Germline values: CDR1 MNHEY, CDR2 SVGAGI. V was cut by 0 bases and J by 3 bases, with 12 bases left in between. CDR3 size: 15 residues. The CDR3 region is CASSYSKGGNYEQYF. The CDR3 DNA reads as TGTGCCAGCAGTTACTCCAAAGGGGGGAACTACGAGCAGTACTTC.

V and J are TRBV9 and TRBJ1-5; 8 nucleotides agree with TRBD1. Germline V lookup: CDR1 SGDLS, CDR2 YYNGEE. Unmatched junction bases numbered 11, after V lost 3 bases and J lost 6 bases. The CDR3 loop spans 16 amino acids. The CDR3 DNA is TGTGCCAGCAGCGCCGATTCGGACAGGGATAGTCAGCCCCAGCATTTT. Its translation: CASSADSDRDSQPQHF. The whole variable domain, filled in from reference TRBV9 and TRBJ1-5, reads DSGVTQTPKHLITATGQRVTLRCSPRSGDLSVYWYQQSLDQGLQFLIQYYNGEERAKGNILERFSAQQFPDLHSELNLSSLELGDSALYFCASSADSDRDSQPQHFGDGTRLSIL.

In this sample, this clone turned up many times. V and J are TRBV11-1 and TRBJ2-2, with 13 bases that match TRBD2. This CDR3 is 19 amino acids long. Germline V gene data show CDR1 as SGHAT and CDR2 as FQDESV (reference sequence). Trimming at V came to 5 bases and at J to 4 bases, leaving 13 bases not matched to a gene. The CDR3 DNA is TGTGCCAGCAGCCCGAGACTAGCGGGAGGCCCTTTGGGCACCGGGGAGCTGTTTTTT. Its translation: CASSPRLAGGPLGTGELFF.

V and J are TRBV10-2 and TRBJ1-2; 7 bases fit TRBD1. Germline loops: CDR1 WSHSY, CDR2 SAAADI. V was pared by 2 bases and J by 4 bases, with 4 bases of the junction left unmatched. This CDR3 has 14 residues. The CDR3 region is CASSEDREAYGYTF. In DNA form, the CDR3 reads TGCGCCAGCAGTGAGGACAGGGAGGCCTATGGCTACACCTTC.

This clone showed up just once. The chain recombines TRBV2 with TRBJ2-5; possibly TRBD1 or TRBD2 for D (6 bases each). Germline assignment: CDR1 SNHLY and CDR2 FYNNEI. The CDR3 totals 14 residues. V was shortened by 7 bases and J by 5 bases, with 17 bases between the two germline ends. CDR3 residues: CASTEWGARETQYF. CDR3 DNA: TGTGCCAGCACCGAGTGGGGGGCGCGGGAGACCCAGTACTTC. Using reference TRBV2 and TRBJ2-5 for the parts outside the CDR3, the full variable domain is EPEVTQTPSHQVTQMGQEVILRCVPISNHLYFYWYRQILGQKVEFLVSFYNNEISEKSEIFDDQFSVERPDGSNFTLKIRSTKLEDSAMYFCASTEWGARETQYFGPGTRLLVL.

V is TRBV2 and J is TRBJ1-2, with D tentatively TRBD1 (6 bases). The CDR3 length is 13 residues. CDR1 is SNHLY, CDR2 FYNNEI, per germline. The V end was cut by 6 bases, the J end by 8 bases, with 16 bases between. CDR3 amino acids: CASSEDSSGGYTF. As DNA, the CDR3 is TGTGCCAGCAGCGAGGACAGTTCGGGGGGCTACACCTTC.

CDR3 sequence reads: CASSFDGDTQYF. The CDR3 bases are TGTGCCAGCAGCTTCGACGGGGATACGCAGTATTTT. The rearrangement uses TRBV5-6 and TRBJ2-3; D not certain. Germline values: CDR1 SGHDT, CDR2 YYEEEE. The germline V and J ends were trimmed by 2 bases and 6 bases, with 7 bases remaining between them. This CDR3 comprises 12 residues.

The chain is built from TRBV4-2 and TRBJ1-2, with 7 bases fitting TRBD1. The germline gives CDR1 LGHNA, CDR2 YNFKEQ. CDR3 length equals 12 residues. V shed 4 bases, J shed 6 bases, and the junction held 2 bases outside the gene matches. CDR3 loop: CASSRGQDGYTF. In nucleotides, the CDR3 is TGTGCCAGCAGCCGTGGACAGGATGGCTACACCTTC.

This clone was detected once. The gene calls are TRBV28 and TRBJ2-7; tentative D call: TRBD1 (5 bases). The CDR3 is 13 residues long. The V end was cut by 5 bases, the J end by 2 bases, with 10 bases between. CDR1 MDHEN and CDR2 SYDVKM come from the germline V gene. CDR3 bases: TGTGCCAGCAGTCCCCAGGGTCCCTACGAGCAGTACTTC. It translates to CASSPQGPYEQYF.

V is TRBV5-4 and J is TRBJ2-1; 11 nucleotides align to TRBD2. V dropped 1 base and J dropped 8; count of bases not matched to a gene: 8. The V gene's germline CDR1 is SGHNT and CDR2 YYREEE (reference sequence). The CDR3 is 16 residues long. The CDR3 spells CASSLTSGSGGDEQFF. The CDR3 region has the DNA TGTGCCAGCAGCTTGACTAGCGGGAGTGGAGGCGATGAGCAGTTCTTC.

The V and J genes are TRBV11-2 and TRBJ2-5; no clear D. There are 14 residues in the CDR3. Germline lookup yields CDR1 SGHAT and CDR2 FQNNGV. The V and J ends lost 5 bases and 5 bases respectively, with 15 bases between them. The DNA of the CDR3 is TGTGCCAGCAGCCTAGGCCCGCTTGGGGAGACCCAGTACTTC. This encodes CASSLGPLGETQYF.

The chain links TRBV6-5 to TRBJ1-1; D call uncertain. The CDR3 is made up of 14 amino acids. Trimming took 7 bases from V and 2 from J, leaving 14 bases between them. Per germline, CDR1 MNHEY and CDR2 SVGAGI. CDR3 protein: CASTRPGGNTEAFF. The CDR3 nucleotides read TGTGCCAGCACCCGGCCGGGAGGCAACACTGAAGCTTTCTTT.